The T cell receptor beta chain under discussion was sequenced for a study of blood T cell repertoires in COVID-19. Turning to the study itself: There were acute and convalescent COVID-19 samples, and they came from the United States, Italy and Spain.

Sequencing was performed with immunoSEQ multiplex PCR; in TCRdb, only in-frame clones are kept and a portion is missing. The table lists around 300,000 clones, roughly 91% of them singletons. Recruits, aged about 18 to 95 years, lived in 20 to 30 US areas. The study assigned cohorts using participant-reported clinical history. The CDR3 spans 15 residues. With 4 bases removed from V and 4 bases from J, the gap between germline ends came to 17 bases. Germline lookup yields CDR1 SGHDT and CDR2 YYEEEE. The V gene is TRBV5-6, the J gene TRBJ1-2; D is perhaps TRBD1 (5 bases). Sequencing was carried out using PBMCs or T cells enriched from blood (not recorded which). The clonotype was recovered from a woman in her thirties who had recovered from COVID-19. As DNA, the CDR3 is TGTGCCAGCAGCCTTGAAGGGGTTATCTCCTATGGCTACACCTTC. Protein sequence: CASSLEGVISYGYTF.